This T cell receptor beta chain was recovered during a study of response to subunit inactivated influenza vaccine. This clonotype was recorded a few times. Its cognate antigen is unknown. Overall study findings and caveats: Only a handful of new T cells, the authors suggested, are recruited with each seasonal influenza vaccination.

Via MiXCR, TCRdb re-called the RT-PCR reads, giving one row per CDR3 protein. The sample contains about 800,000 distinct CDR3 sequences, 21% of which appear only once. CDR3 size: 14 residues. Germline V CDR1 and CDR2: LNHDA, SQIVND (reference sequence). V dropped 4 bases and J dropped 2 bases, with 8 bases sitting between them. Sample: PBMCs from blood, taken 5 to 6 days after vaccination. The V and J genes are TRBV19 and TRBJ2-2; D is ambiguous. The receptor's source is a man between 50 and 59 years old who received an inactivated influenza vaccine. The CDR3 nucleotides are TGTGCCAGTAGTACAAACAGAAACACCGGGGAGCTGTTTTTT. It encodes CASSTNRNTGELFF.